The clone carrying this TCR beta chain was picked up a small number of times. What it binds is unknown. This sample was taken from a study of post-analysis software for immune sequencing data. Study summary: Relapsing-remitting, secondary progressive and progressive-relapsing forms of multiple sclerosis all featured among disease courses.

Unique molecular identifiers were present in the TCR beta cDNA libraries. The T cell input of about 0.95 to 11 million gave around 450,000 cDNA molecules. One entry per CDR3 protein results from TCRdb running MiXCR on the PCR reads. This table has about 430,000 distinct CDR3 sequences, approximately 39% appearing once. Study-wide results and caveats: Normalized Chao1 diversity was significantly lower in multiple sclerosis patients than in controls.

The TCR was taken from a girl aged 2-15 years with multiple sclerosis. The specimen sequenced was blood.

CDR3 bases: TGTGCCACCAGCGAAACCCCCACAGATACGCAGTATTTT. Protein sequence: CATSETPTDTQYF. The chain links TRBV24-1 to TRBJ2-3, with no clear D. The germline V gene has CDR1 KGHDR and CDR2 SFDVKD. Trimming cost V 7 bases and J 2 bases, with 9 bases left between them. This CDR3 spans 13 amino acids.